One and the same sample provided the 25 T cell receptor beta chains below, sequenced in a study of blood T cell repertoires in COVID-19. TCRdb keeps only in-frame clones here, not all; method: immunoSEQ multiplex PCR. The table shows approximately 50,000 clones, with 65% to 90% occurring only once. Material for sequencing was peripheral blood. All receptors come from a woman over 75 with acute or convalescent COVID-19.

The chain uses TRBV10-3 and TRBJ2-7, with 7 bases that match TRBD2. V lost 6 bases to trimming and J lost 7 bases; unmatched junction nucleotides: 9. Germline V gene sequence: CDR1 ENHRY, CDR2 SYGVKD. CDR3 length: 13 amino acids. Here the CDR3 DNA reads TGTGCCATCAGGAGACAGTCCGGGGGGGAGCAGTACTTC. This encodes CAIRRQSGGEQYF.

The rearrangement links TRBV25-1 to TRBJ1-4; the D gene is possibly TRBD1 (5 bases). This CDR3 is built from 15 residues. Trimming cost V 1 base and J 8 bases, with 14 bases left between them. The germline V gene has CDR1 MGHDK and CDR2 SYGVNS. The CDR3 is CASSEFADMREKLFF. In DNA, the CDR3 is TGTGCCAGCAGTGAATTCGCGGACATGAGAGAAAAACTGTTTTTT.

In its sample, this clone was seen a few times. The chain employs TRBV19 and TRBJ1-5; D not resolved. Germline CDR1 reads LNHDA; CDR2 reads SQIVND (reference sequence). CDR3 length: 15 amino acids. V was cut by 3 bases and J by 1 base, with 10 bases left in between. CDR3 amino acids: CASSIPSGSNQPQHF. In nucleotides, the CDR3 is TGTGCCAGTAGTATCCCTAGTGGGAGCAATCAGCCCCAGCATTTT.

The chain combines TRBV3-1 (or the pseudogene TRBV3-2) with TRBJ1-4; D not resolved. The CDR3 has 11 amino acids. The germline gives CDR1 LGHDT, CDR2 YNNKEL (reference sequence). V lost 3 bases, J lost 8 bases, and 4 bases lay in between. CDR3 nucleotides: TGTGCCAGCAGCCATGGCGAAAAACTGTTTTTT. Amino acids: CASSHGEKLFF.

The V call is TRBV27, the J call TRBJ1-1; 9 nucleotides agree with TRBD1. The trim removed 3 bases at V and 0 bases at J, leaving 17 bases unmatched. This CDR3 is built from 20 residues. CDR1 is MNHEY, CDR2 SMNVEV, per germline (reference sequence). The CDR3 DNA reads TGTGCCAGCAGTTTCTATCGGACAGGGGACCAAACCCGGATGAACACTGAAGCTTTCTTT. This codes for CASSFYRTGDQTRMNTEAFF.

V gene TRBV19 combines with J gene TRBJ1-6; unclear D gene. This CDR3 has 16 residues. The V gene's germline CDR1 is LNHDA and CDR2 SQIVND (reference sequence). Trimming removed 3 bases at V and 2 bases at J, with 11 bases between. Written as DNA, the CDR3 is TGTGCCAGTAGTATTGCGGGGAGCCCCTATAATTCACCCCTCCACTTT. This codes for CASSIAGSPYNSPLHF.

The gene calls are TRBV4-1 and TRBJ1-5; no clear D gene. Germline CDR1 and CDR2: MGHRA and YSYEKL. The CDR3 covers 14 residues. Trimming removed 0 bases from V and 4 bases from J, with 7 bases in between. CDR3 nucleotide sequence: TGCGCCAGCAGCCAAGACGCGGGGAATCAGCCCCAGCATTTT. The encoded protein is CASSQDAGNQPQHF.

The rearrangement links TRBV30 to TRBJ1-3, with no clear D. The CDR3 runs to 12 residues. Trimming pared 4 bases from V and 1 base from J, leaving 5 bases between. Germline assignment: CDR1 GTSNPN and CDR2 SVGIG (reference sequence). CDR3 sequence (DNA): TGTGCCTGGACCCTTTCTGGAAACACCATATATTTT. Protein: CAWTLSGNTIYF.

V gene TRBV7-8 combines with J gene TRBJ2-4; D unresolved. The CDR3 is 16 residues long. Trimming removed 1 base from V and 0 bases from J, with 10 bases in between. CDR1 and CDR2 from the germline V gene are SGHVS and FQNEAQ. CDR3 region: CASSLDPYIAKNIQYF. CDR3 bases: TGTGCCAGCAGCTTAGATCCTTACATAGCCAAAAACATTCAGTACTTC.

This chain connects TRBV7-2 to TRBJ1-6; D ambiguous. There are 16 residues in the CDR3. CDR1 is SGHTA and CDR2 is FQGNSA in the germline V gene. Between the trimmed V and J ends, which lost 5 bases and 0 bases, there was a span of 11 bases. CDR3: CASSPFPSSYNSPLHF. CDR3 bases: TGTGCCAGCAGCCCCTTTCCGAGCTCCTATAATTCACCCCTCCACTTT.

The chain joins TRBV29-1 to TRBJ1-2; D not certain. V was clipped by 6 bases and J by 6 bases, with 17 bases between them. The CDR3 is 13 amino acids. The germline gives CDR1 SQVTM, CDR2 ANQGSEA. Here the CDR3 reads CSVGSISGNGYTF. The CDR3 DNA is TGCAGCGTCGGAAGTATATCGGGGAATGGCTACACCTTC.

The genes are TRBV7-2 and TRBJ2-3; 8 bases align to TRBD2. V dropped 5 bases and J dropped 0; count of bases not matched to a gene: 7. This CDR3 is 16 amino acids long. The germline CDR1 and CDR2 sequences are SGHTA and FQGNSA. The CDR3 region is CASSLYGGVSTDTQYF. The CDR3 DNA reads TGTGCCAGCAGCCTCTACGGGGGGGTTAGCACAGATACGCAGTATTTT. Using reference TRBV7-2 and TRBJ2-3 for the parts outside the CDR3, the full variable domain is GAGVSQSPSNKVTEKGKDVELRCDPISGHTALYWYRQSLGQGLEFLIYFQGNSAPDKSGLPSDRFSAERTGGSVSTLTIQRTQQEDSAVYLCASSLYGGVSTDTQYFGPGTRLTVL.

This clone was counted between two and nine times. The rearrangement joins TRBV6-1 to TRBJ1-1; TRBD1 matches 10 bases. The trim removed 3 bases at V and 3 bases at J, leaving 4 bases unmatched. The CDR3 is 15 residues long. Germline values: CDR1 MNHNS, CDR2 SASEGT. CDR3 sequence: CASSEGDRGYTEAFF. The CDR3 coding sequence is TGTGCCAGCAGTGAGGGGGACAGGGGATACACTGAAGCTTTCTTT.

CDR3 nucleotides: TGTGCCAGCAGCTTCAGACAGGGGGGCGAAAACACCATATATTTT. Its protein is CASSFRQGGENTIYF. The chain links TRBV11-2 to TRBJ1-3; 9 nucleotides line up with TRBD1. Germline lookup yields CDR1 SGHAT and CDR2 FQNNGV. The CDR3 contains 15 residues. The trim removed 3 bases at V and 6 bases at J, leaving 6 bases unmatched.

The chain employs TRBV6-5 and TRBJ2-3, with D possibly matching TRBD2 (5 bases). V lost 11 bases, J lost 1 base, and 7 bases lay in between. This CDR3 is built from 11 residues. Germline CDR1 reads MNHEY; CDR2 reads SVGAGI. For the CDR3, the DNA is TGTGCCTGCGGGCGCACAGATACGCAGTATTTT. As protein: CACGRTDTQYF.

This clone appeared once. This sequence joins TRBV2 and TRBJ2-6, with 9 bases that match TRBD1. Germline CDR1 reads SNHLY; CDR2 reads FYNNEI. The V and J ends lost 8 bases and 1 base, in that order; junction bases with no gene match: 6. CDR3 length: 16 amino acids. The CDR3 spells CASDGQGLSGANVLTF. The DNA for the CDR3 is TGTGCCAGCGACGGACAGGGGCTTTCTGGGGCCAACGTCCTGACTTTC.

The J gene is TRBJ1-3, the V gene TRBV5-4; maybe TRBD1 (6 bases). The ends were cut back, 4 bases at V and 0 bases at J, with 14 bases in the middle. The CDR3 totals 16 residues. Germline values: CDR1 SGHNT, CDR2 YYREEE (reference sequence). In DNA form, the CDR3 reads TGTGCCAGCAGCCTCCGGACAGAACACTCTGGAAACACCATATATTTT. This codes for CASSLRTEHSGNTIYF. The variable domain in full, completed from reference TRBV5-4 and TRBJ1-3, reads ETGVTQSPTHLIKTRGQQVTLRCSSQSGHNTVSWYQQALGQGPQFIFQYYREEENGRGNFPPRFSGLQFPNYSSELNVNALELDDSALYLCASSLRTEHSGNTIYFGEGSWLTVV.

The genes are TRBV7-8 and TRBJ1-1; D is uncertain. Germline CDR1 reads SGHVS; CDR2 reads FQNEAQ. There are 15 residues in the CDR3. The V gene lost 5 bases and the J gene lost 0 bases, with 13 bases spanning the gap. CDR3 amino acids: CASSEGRRVNTEAFF. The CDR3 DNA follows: TGTGCCAGCAGCGAAGGACGGAGGGTGAACACTGAAGCTTTCTTT.

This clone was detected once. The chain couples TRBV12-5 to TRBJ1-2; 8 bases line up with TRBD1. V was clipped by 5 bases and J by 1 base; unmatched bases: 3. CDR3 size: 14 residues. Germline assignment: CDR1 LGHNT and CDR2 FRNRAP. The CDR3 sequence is CASGQGANNYGYTF. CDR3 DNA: TGTGCTAGTGGTCAGGGGGCGAATAACTATGGCTACACCTTC.

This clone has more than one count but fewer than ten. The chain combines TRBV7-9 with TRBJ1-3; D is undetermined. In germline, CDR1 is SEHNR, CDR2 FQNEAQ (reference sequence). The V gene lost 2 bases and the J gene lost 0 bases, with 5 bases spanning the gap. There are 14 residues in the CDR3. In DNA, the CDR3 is TGTGCCAGCAGCTTAAGAGTCTCTGGAAACACCATATATTTT. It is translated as CASSLRVSGNTIYF.

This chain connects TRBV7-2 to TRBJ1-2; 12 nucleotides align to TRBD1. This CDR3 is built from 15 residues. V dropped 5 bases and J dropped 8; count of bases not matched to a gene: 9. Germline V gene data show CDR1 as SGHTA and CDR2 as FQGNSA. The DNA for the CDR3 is TGTGCCAGCAGCCTGGGGACAGGGGGCGCTCGGGGCTACACCTTC. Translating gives CASSLGTGGARGYTF.

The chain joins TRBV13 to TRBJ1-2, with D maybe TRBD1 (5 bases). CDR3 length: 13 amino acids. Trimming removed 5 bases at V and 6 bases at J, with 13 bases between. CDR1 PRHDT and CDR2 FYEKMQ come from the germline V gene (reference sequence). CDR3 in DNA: TGTGCCAGCAGCGTCAGGGTCACCGATGGCTACACCTTC. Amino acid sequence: CASSVRVTDGYTF. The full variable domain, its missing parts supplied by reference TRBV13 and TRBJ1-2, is AAGVIQSPRHLIKEKRETATLKCYPIPRHDTVYWYQQGPGQDPQFLISFYEKMQSDKGSIPDRFSAQQFSDYHSELNMSSLELGDSALYFCASSVRVTDGYTFGSGTRLTVV.

CDR3 protein: CASSPGTVRGEQYF. The CDR3 region has the DNA TGCGCCAGCAGCCCCGGGACAGTCCGGGGCGAGCAGTACTTC. The chain couples TRBV5-1 to TRBJ2-7; 7 bases fit TRBD1. The CDR3 is made up of 14 amino acids. Germline CDR1 is SGHRS and CDR2 is YFSETQ. V trimming: 4 bases; J trimming: 6 bases; junction bases outside the gene matches: 10.

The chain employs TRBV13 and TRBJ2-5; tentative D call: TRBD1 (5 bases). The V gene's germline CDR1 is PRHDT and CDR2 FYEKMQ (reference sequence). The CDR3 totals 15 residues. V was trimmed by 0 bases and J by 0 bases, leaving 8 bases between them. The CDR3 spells CASSLGPGYQETQYF. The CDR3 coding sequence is TGTGCCAGCAGCTTAGGCCCAGGGTACCAAGAGACCCAGTACTTC.

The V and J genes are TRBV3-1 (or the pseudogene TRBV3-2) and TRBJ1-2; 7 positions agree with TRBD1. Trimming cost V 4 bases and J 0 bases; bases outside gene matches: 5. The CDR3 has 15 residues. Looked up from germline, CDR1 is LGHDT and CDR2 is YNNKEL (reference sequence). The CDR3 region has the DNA TGTGCCAGCAGCCTAGGGACAGACCCTAACTATGGCTACACCTTC. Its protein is CASSLGTDPNYGYTF.